These 10 T cell receptor beta chains were all obtained from the same sample, sequenced in a study of blood T cells in healthy people across ages (dated by TCRdb to between 2015 and 2016). Preparation of the library involved 5' RACE. Reads for this sample came from an Illumina HiSeq 2500. A second PCR of roughly 6 to 11 cycles was run with a J-beta primer mix and a sample-barcoded 5' primer. TCRdb reprocessing: public reads trimmed at Q25 with fastp, clones called with MiXCR, in-frame beta chains kept. Rows merge per CDR3 protein into single entries with the most common DNA and genes. In all, the sample holds hundreds of thousands of distinct CDR3 sequences, and less than 35% of those were seen once. Jointly, the top ten make up around 16% of the sample. Sequenced: blood. The origin of the receptors is a woman older than 75 in good health.

This chain joins TRBV28 and TRBJ1-2; D gene uncertain. Germline CDR1 and CDR2: MDHEN and SYDVKM. The ends were cut back, 4 bases at V and 8 bases at J, with 11 bases in the middle. CDR3 length: 12 residues. CDR3 in amino acids: CASSSTAGGYTF. Written as DNA, the CDR3 is TGTGCCAGCAGTTCCACGGCGGGAGGCTACACCTTC.

This clonotype was observed at least ten times. V gene TRBV6-4 combines with J gene TRBJ2-7; D is possibly TRBD1 (6 bases). The CDR3 totals 15 residues. The V end lost 4 bases, the J end lost 3 bases, and 16 bases lay between the germline ends. Germline CDR1 MRHNA, CDR2 SNTAGT. The CDR3 DNA is TGTGCCAGCAGTGTTGCCCCAGGGGATAGCTACGAGCAGTACTTC. The encoded protein is CASSVAPGDSYEQYF.

This clonotype was picked up a small number of times. A clone one base away is much larger, so this may be a read error. The rearrangement joins TRBV7-2 to TRBJ2-1; D is possibly TRBD1 or TRBD2 (6 bases each). Germline V CDR1 and CDR2: SGHTA, FQGNSA. Deletions cut 5 bases from V and 13 bases from J, with 24 bases between. The length of the CDR3 is 15 residues. CDR3: CASSEMGGEGETQFF. CDR3 DNA sequence: TGTGCCAGCAGCGAGATGGGGGGCGAGGGGGAGACCCAGTTCTTC.

Comments on this clonotype: It is likely a read error, because the conserved phenylalanine at the end of the CDR3 is missing. The chain uses TRBV5-1 and TRBJ2-4; 9 bases are shared with TRBD1. Near its end, the DNA agrees better with TRBJ2-7, so the J call may be wrong. This CDR3 region has 15 residues. Germline assignment: CDR1 SGHRS and CDR2 YFSETQ. As DNA, the CDR3 is TGCGCCAGCAGGTTGACGGGACAGGGTTGTTCCGAGCAGTACTCC. This translates into CASRLTGQGCSEQYS.

The CDR3 loop is CATSRGEGIGQFGNQPQHF. The CDR3 coding sequence is TGTGCCACCAGCAGAGGGGAGGGTATAGGTCAATTCGGCAATCAGCCCCAGCATTTT. The chain is built from TRBV15 and TRBJ1-5; the D is unclear. The germline V gene encodes CDR1 LNHNV and CDR2 YYDKDF (reference sequence). The ends were cut back, 1 base at V and 2 bases at J, with 21 bases in the middle. The CDR3 runs 19 residues. Full variable domain (rest looked up from reference TRBV15 and TRBJ1-5): DAMVIQNPRYQVTQFGKPVTLSCSQTLNHNVMYWYQQKSSQAPKLLFHYYDKDFNNEADTPDNFQSRRPNTSFCFLDIRSPGLGDTAMYLCATSRGEGIGQFGNQPQHFGDGTRLSIL.

This clonotype was counted at least ten times. V and J are TRBV7-2 and TRBJ2-5; D is unresolved. CDR3 size: 14 residues. Germline CDR1 reads SGHTA; CDR2 reads FQGNSA. The germline V and J ends were trimmed by 1 base and 5 bases, with 11 bases remaining between them. The CDR3 DNA reads as TGTGCCAGCAGCTTAGGGGCAGGTCGGGAGACCCAGTACTTC. Translation gives CASSLGAGRETQYF.

The chain couples TRBV5-1 to TRBJ2-7, with D maybe TRBD2 (5 bases). The DNA end is more similar to TRBJ2-5, so the J call may be wrong. The CDR3 is 14 amino acids. Germline values: CDR1 SGHRS, CDR2 YFSETQ. For the CDR3, the DNA is TGCGCCAGCAGCGGGTCGACGGCAGCGGCGACCCAGTACTTC. Residues: CASSGSTAAATQYF.

This clonotype was counted between two and nine times. This chain uses TRBV30 with TRBJ2-3; D not resolved. This CDR3 is 15 amino acids long. V lost 3 bases to trimming and J lost 0 bases, with 13 bases between them. Per the germline V gene, CDR1 is GTSNPN and CDR2 is SVGIG (reference sequence). The chain's CDR3 is CAWSPPRRSTDTQYF. The CDR3 DNA reads as TGTGCCTGGAGCCCGCCACGGCGAAGCACAGATACGCAGTATTTT.

The V and J genes are TRBV3-1 and TRBJ1-4; TRBD1 is a possible D gene (6 bases). V lost 0 bases to trimming and J lost 0 bases, with 14 bases between them. The CDR3 extends over 18 amino acids. Germline V gives CDR1 LGHDT, CDR2 YNNKEL (reference sequence). The CDR3 region has the DNA TGTGCCAGCAGCCAAGATCTAGGGGGGCTTGCAACTAATGAAAAACTGTTTTTT. Translation gives CASSQDLGGLATNEKLFF.

This clonotype has at least ten counts. The chain joins TRBV20-1 to TRBJ1-1, with 8 bases that match TRBD1. V shed 4 bases, J shed 10 bases, and the junction held 5 bases outside the gene matches. The CDR3 loop spans 11 amino acids. CDR1 is DFQATT, CDR2 SNEGSKA, per germline (reference sequence). The CDR3 reads CSANTGTGAFF. CDR3 in DNA: TGCAGTGCTAATACCGGGACAGGAGCTTTCTTT.